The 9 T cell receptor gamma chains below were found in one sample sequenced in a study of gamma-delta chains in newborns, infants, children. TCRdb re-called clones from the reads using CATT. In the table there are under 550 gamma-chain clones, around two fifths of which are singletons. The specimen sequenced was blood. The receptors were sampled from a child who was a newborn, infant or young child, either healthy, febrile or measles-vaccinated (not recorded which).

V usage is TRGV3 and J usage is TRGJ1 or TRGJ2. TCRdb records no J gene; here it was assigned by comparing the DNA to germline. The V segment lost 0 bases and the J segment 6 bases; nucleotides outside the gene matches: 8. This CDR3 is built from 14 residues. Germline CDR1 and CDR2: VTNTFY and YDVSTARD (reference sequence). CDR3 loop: CATWDRTRGYKKLF. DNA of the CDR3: TGTGCCACCTGGGACAGGACTCGGGGTTATAAGAAACTCTTT.

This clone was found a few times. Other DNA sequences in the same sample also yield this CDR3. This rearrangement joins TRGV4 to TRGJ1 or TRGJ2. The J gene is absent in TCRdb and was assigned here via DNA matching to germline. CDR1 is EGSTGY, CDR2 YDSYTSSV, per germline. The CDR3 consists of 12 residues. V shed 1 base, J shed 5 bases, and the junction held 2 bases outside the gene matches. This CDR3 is CATWDGHYKKLF. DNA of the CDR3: TGTGCCACCTGGGATGGCCATTATAAGAAACTCTTT.

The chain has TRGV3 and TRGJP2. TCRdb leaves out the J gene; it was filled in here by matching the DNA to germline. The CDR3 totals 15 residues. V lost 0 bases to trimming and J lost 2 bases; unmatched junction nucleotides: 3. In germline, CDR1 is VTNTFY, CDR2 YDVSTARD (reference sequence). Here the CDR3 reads CATWDRPSSDWIKTF. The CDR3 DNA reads TGTGCCACCTGGGACAGGCCGAGTAGTGATTGGATCAAGACGTTT.

In DNA, the CDR3 is TGTGCCACCTGGGACAGGCGAAGGTCGTTGAATTATTATAAGAAACTCTTT. Translated, it gives CATWDRRRSLNYYKKLF. This chain uses TRGV3 with TRGJ1 or TRGJ2. TCRdb lists no J gene, so it was determined here by aligning the DNA to germline. V lost 0 bases and J lost 0; bases outside the gene matches: 11. The CDR3 consists of 17 residues. CDR1 is VTNTFY and CDR2 is YDVSTARD in the germline V gene (reference sequence).

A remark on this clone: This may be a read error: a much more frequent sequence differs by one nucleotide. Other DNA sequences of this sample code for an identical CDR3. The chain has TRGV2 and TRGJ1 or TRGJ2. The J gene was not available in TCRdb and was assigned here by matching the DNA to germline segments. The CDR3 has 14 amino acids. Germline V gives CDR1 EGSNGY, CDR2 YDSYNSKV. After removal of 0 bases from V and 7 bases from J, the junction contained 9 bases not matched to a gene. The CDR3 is CATWDGPASYKKLF. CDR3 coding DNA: TGTGCCACCTGGGACGGGCCGGCTTCGTATAAGAAACTCTTT.

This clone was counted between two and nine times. CDR3 loop: CALWEVHYKKLF. DNA of the CDR3: TGTGCCTTGTGGGAGGTGCACTATAAGAAACTCTTT. This chain joins TRGV9 and TRGJ1 or TRGJ2. Germline matching of the DNA provided the J gene here, since TCRdb leaves it blank. Trimming at V came to 0 bases and at J to 7 bases, leaving 3 bases not matched to a gene. The germline CDR1 and CDR2 sequences are GITISATS and ISYDGTV (reference sequence). The CDR3 totals 12 residues.

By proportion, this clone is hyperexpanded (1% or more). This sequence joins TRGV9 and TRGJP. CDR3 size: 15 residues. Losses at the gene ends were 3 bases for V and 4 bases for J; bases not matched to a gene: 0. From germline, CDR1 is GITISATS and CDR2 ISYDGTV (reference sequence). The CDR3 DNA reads TGTGCCTTGTGGGAGCAAGAGTTGGGCAAAAAAATCAAGGTATTT. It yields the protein CALWEQELGKKIKVF.

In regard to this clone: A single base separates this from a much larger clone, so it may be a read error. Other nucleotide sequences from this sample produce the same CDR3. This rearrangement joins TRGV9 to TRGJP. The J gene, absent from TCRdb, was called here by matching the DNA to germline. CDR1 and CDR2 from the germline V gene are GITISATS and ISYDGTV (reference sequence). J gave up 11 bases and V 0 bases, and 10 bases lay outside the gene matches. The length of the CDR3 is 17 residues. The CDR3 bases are TGTGCCTTGTGGGAGGTGTATTGGAAGCTGGGCAAAAAAATCAAGGTATTT. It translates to CALWEVYWKLGKKIKVF.

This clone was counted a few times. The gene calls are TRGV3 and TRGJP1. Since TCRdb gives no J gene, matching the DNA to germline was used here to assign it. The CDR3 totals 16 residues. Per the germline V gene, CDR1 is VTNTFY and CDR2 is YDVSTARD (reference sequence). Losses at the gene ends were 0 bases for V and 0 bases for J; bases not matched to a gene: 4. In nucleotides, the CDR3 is TGTGCCACCTGGGACAGGCAATATACCACTGGTTGGTTCAAGATATTT. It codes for CATWDRQYTTGWFKIF.